Sequencing of this TCR beta chain was carried out in a study of cytomegalovirus exposure and HLA in healthy donors. TCRdb's copy holds only in-frame clones and misses some; the assay was immunoSEQ multiplex PCR. The top ten clones hold 0.84% of a sample with approximately 300,000 clones, about nine tenths of them seen once. Sequenced sample: PBMCs. The receptor was isolated from a woman aged 18 to 35 in good health and CMV-seronegative.

CDR3 in amino acids: CASTQGAGLVVGTQYF. CDR3 coding DNA: TGTGCCAGCACCCAAGGAGCAGGACTAGTGGTGGGGACCCAGTACTTC. J is TRBJ2-5 and V is TRBV11-2, with 7 bases aligning to TRBD2. Per germline, CDR1 SGHAT and CDR2 FQNNGV. V was clipped by 7 bases and J by 7 bases; unmatched bases: 18. The CDR3 has 16 residues.